This TCR beta chain derives from a study of tumor and adjacent non-tumor tissue in lung cancer. As for the study in general: Each sample yielded 4 million to 4.5 million productive TCRbeta reads on average.

TCRbeta libraries were built with three rounds of nested PCR, modified from ARM-PCR. TCRdb reprocessed the multiplex PCR reads via MiXCR and lists one record per CDR3 protein. The profile shows more than 70,000 distinct CDR3 sequences, more than 60% of them singletons. The template was RNA from unsorted bulk tissue. Newly diagnosed lung cancer patients had thoracic surgery in China, August–November 2014, without prior chemotherapy. The sample was lung tumor tissue. The clonotype was recovered from a man in his 70s with non-small cell lung cancer.

Here the CDR3 DNA reads TGCGCCAGCAGCCAAGGTCCTACCACAGTAGCGGAAAACATTCAGTACTTC. It is translated as CASSQGPTTVAENIQYF. V usage is TRBV4-1 and J usage is TRBJ2-4, with TRBD2 as a possible D gene (6 bases). Trimming pared 1 base from V and 5 bases from J, leaving 18 bases between. Germline CDR1 MGHRA, CDR2 YSYEKL. The CDR3 contains 17 residues.